These 22 T cell receptor beta chains originate from one sample sequenced in a study of T cells in localized non-small cell lung cancer. Sequenced by immunoSEQ multiplex PCR; TCRdb stores in-frame clones only, minus some. In the table there are tens of thousands of clones, 65% to 85% of which are singletons. Sequences were derived from peripheral blood, sampled before any cancer treatment. The receptors were sampled from a female donor aged 60 or older with stage I lung adenocarcinoma.

CDR3 nucleotides: TGTGCCAGCAGCTTAGAAGGGAGAGGGGAATCCTACAATGAGCAGTTCTTC. This translates into CASSLEGRGESYNEQFF. The chain couples TRBV7-9 to TRBJ2-1; D assignment may be TRBD1 or TRBD2 (5 bases each). Trimming cost V 1 base and J 1 base, with 14 bases left between them. The length of the CDR3 is 17 residues. The germline V gene has CDR1 SEHNR and CDR2 FQNEAQ (reference sequence).

The chain links TRBV19 to TRBJ1-1; 7 positions match TRBD1. CDR1 LNHDA and CDR2 SQIVND come from the germline V gene (reference sequence). The V segment lost 6 bases and the J segment 4 bases; nucleotides outside the gene matches: 5. CDR3 size: 13 residues. Here the CDR3 reads CASSSNRGTEAFF. Here the CDR3 DNA reads TGTGCCAGTAGCTCCAACAGGGGCACTGAAGCTTTCTTT.

The V gene is TRBV10-3, the J gene TRBJ2-2; D is unclear. The CDR3 runs 11 residues. Germline lookup yields CDR1 ENHRY and CDR2 SYGVKD. V dropped 10 bases and J dropped 3 bases, with 6 bases sitting between them. The CDR3 loop reads CATLDTGELFF. For the CDR3, the DNA is TGTGCCACCTTAGACACCGGGGAGCTGTTTTTT.

The chain recombines TRBV19 with TRBJ1-1; D call uncertain. Germline CDR1 is LNHDA and CDR2 is SQIVND (reference sequence). Trimming cost V 3 bases and J 7 bases, with 12 bases left between them. The CDR3 totals 13 residues. CDR3: CASSIRSPGEAFF. The CDR3 nucleotides read TGTGCCAGTAGTATCCGCTCGCCGGGTGAAGCTTTCTTT.

The rearrangement links TRBV6-6 to TRBJ2-6, with D unresolved. V shed 7 bases and J shed 0 bases, with 4 bases lying between them. This CDR3 has 13 amino acids. The germline V gene encodes CDR1 MNHNY and CDR2 SVGAGI (reference sequence). CDR3 coding DNA: TGTGCCAGCACCGACTCTGGGGCCAACGTCCTGACTTTC. Residues: CASTDSGANVLTF.

The chain links TRBV11-3 to TRBJ2-5; D unresolved. V was cut by 1 base and J by 7 bases, with 10 bases left in between. There are 13 residues in the CDR3. Germline values: CDR1 SGHNT, CDR2 YENEEA. DNA for the CDR3: TGTGCCAGCAGCTTAGCCCTCCCGGGGACCCAGTACTTC. This translates into CASSLALPGTQYF.

The V and J genes are TRBV5-6 and TRBJ2-2; D unclear. Looked up from germline, CDR1 is SGHDT and CDR2 is YYEEEE. V was pared by 4 bases and J by 5 bases, with 9 bases between. The CDR3 contains 13 residues. This CDR3 reads CASSAMVTGELFF. CDR3 coding DNA: TGTGCCAGCAGCGCCATGGTTACCGGGGAGCTGTTTTTT. Looking up the rest from reference TRBV5-6 and TRBJ2-2 gives the full variable domain: DAGVTQSPTHLIKTRGQQVTLRCSPKSGHDTVSWYQQALGQGPQFIFQYYEEEERQRGNFPDRFSGHQFPNYSSELNVNALLLGDSALYLCASSAMVTGELFFGEGSRLTVL.

Worth noting for this clone: Other DNA sequences in the sample encode the same CDR3. The chain is built from TRBV2 and TRBJ1-2; TRBD1 is a possible D gene (6 bases). Deletions cut 4 bases from V and 4 bases from J, with 7 bases between. In germline, CDR1 is SNHLY, CDR2 FYNNEI. The CDR3 contains 12 residues. CDR3 sequence (DNA): TGTGCCAGCAGTGGACAGGCCTATGGCTACACCTTC. Its protein product is CASSGQAYGYTF.

The CDR3 protein is CASSLGYRSYEQYF. CDR3 DNA: TGTGCCAGCAGCTTAGGTTACAGATCCTACGAGCAGTACTTC. This chain uses TRBV7-2 with TRBJ2-7; no firm D call. The CDR3 totals 14 residues. Germline values: CDR1 SGHTA, CDR2 FQGNSA. Trimming removed 1 base from V and 1 base from J, with 8 bases in between.

The chain joins TRBV18 to TRBJ2-3, with D maybe TRBD1 (6 bases). The germline V and J ends were trimmed by 1 base and 2 bases, with 7 bases remaining between them. Germline V gene data show CDR1 as KGHSH and CDR2 as LQKENI. This CDR3 is built from 14 residues. The CDR3 here is CASSPRGHTDTQYF. The CDR3 DNA reads TGTGCCAGCTCACCACGGGGACACACAGATACGCAGTATTTT. The variable domain in full, with the rest retrieved from reference TRBV18 and TRBJ2-3, is NAGVMQNPRHLVRRRGQEARLRCSPMKGHSHVYWYRQLPEEGLKFMVYLQKENIIDESGMPKERFSAEFPKEGPSILRIQQVVRGDSAAYFCASSPRGHTDTQYFGPGTRLTVL.

In its sample, this clone was seen once. The chain carries TRBV5-1 and TRBJ2-7; D remains unclear. Trimming pared 0 bases from V and 2 bases from J, leaving 9 bases between. CDR1 and CDR2 (germline): SGHRS, YFSETQ. This CDR3 is 14 amino acids long. In DNA, the CDR3 is TGCGCCAGCAGCTTGGAGTCGCAAGCCTACGAGCAGTACTTC. Its translation: CASSLESQAYEQYF.

The V call is TRBV9, the J call TRBJ1-2; TRBD1 aligns across 9 bases. Per germline, CDR1 SGDLS and CDR2 YYNGEE. The CDR3 spans 17 residues. Trimming removed 0 bases from V and 7 bases from J; junction bases left unmatched: 13. In nucleotides, the CDR3 is TGTGCCAGCAGCGTAGCCCCGAACCGGGACAGGGCCGTTGGCTACACCTTC. Translation: CASSVAPNRDRAVGYTF.

This rearrangement joins TRBV2 to TRBJ2-5; 7 nucleotides agree with TRBD1. V lost 3 bases, J lost 0 bases, and 4 bases stayed unmatched. Germline lookup yields CDR1 SNHLY and CDR2 FYNNEI. CDR3 length: 15 residues. The CDR3 DNA reads TGTGCCAGCAGTGATCAGGGACAGTACCAAGAGACCCAGTACTTC. Its protein is CASSDQGQYQETQYF. Full variable domain (missing parts from reference TRBV2 and TRBJ2-5): EPEVTQTPSHQVTQMGQEVILRCVPISNHLYFYWYRQILGQKVEFLVSFYNNEISEKSEIFDDQFSVERPDGSNFTLKIRSTKLEDSAMYFCASSDQGQYQETQYFGPGTRLLVL.

This rearrangement joins TRBV2 to TRBJ2-1; the match to TRBD1 covers 7 bases. CDR3 size: 13 residues. V lost 8 bases and J lost 7; bases outside the gene matches: 8. Germline V gene sequence: CDR1 SNHLY, CDR2 FYNNEI. CDR3 region: CASEQGFRNEQFF. The CDR3 DNA reads as TGTGCCAGCGAACAGGGGTTCCGGAATGAGCAGTTCTTC. Filled out from reference TRBV2 and TRBJ2-1, the complete variable domain reads EPEVTQTPSHQVTQMGQEVILRCVPISNHLYFYWYRQILGQKVEFLVSFYNNEISEKSEIFDDQFSVERPDGSNFTLKIRSTKLEDSAMYFCASEQGFRNEQFFGPGTRLTVL.

The chain employs TRBV27 and TRBJ2-7; D may be TRBD1 (5 bases). V was trimmed by 5 bases and J by 6 bases, leaving 20 bases between them. Per germline, CDR1 MNHEY and CDR2 SMNVEV (reference sequence). The CDR3 contains 15 residues. CDR3 loop: CASSPQITGFIEQYF. For the CDR3, the DNA is TGTGCCAGCAGTCCCCAAATTACAGGTTTCATCGAGCAGTACTTC.

The chain uses TRBV5-1 and TRBJ2-2; D possibly matches TRBD1 or TRBD2 (5 bases each). Germline CDR1 reads SGHRS; CDR2 reads YFSETQ. The CDR3 runs to 16 residues. The ends were cut back, 4 bases at V and 0 bases at J, with 13 bases in the middle. The CDR3 DNA reads as TGCGCCAGCAGCCAACTCGGGACGGCGAACACCGGGGAGCTGTTTTTT. Amino acid sequence: CASSQLGTANTGELFF.

CDR3 nucleotides: TGTGCCAGCAGCAGGGATCCAGGGCCCAATGAGCAGTTCTTC. This codes for CASSRDPGPNEQFF. This chain links TRBV27 with TRBJ2-1, with D maybe TRBD1 (5 bases). The V gene lost 6 bases and the J gene lost 6 bases, with 15 bases spanning the gap. This CDR3 has 14 amino acids. Germline V lookup: CDR1 MNHEY, CDR2 SMNVEV (reference sequence).

The rearrangement joins TRBV2 to TRBJ2-1, with TRBD2 matching over 12 bases. The CDR3 is 16 amino acids. Trimming took 1 base from V and 8 from J; bases not matched to a gene: 6. CDR1 and CDR2 (germline): SNHLY, FYNNEI. CDR3 residues: CASSEERLAGAHEQFF. The DNA of the CDR3 is TGTGCCAGCAGTGAAGAGAGACTAGCGGGAGCTCATGAGCAGTTCTTC.

The sample holds a few counts of this clone. The chain employs TRBV5-1 and TRBJ1-2; maybe TRBD1 (6 bases). Trimming pared 0 bases from V and 10 bases from J, leaving 13 bases between. This CDR3 is built from 13 residues. Germline CDR1 is SGHRS and CDR2 is YFSETQ. CDR3 sequence (DNA): TGCGCCAGCAGCTTGGTGGCAGGGGCGGCCTACACCTTC. It yields the protein CASSLVAGAAYTF.

This chain uses TRBV5-1 with TRBJ1-1, with 12 positions matching TRBD1. The CDR3 is 16 amino acids. Looked up from germline, CDR1 is SGHRS and CDR2 is YFSETQ. V shed 3 bases, J shed 4 bases, and the junction held 7 bases outside the gene matches. This CDR3 is CASSSFPGQGATEAFF. DNA of the CDR3: TGCGCCAGCAGCTCATTTCCGGGACAGGGGGCCACTGAAGCTTTCTTT.

In its sample, this clone was seen once. The V gene is TRBV2, the J gene TRBJ1-2; 9 bases line up with TRBD1. Losses at the gene ends were 0 bases for V and 5 bases for J; bases not matched to a gene: 7. The CDR3 extends over 16 amino acids. CDR1 and CDR2 from the germline V gene are SNHLY and FYNNEI. CDR3 sequence (DNA): TGTGCCAGCAGTGAAGCGAGGACAGGGGCCCTTTATGGCTACACCTTC. Translation gives CASSEARTGALYGYTF.

The gene calls are TRBV11-2 and TRBJ2-1; D is unclear. Germline assignment: CDR1 SGHAT and CDR2 FQNNGV. V lost 3 bases, J lost 0 bases, and 21 bases lay in between. The CDR3 contains 19 residues. As DNA, the CDR3 is TGTGCCAGCAGCTTTCAATACTACCCTTCAGGTAGCTCCTACAATGAGCAGTTCTTC. It encodes CASSFQYYPSGSSYNEQFF. The full variable domain, in which reference TRBV11-2 and TRBJ2-1 provide the parts outside the CDR3, is EAGVAQSPRYKIIEKRQSVAFWCNPISGHATLYWYQQILGQGPKLLIQFQNNGVVDDSQLPKDRFSAERLKGVDSTLKIQPAKLEDSAVYLCASSFQYYPSGSSYNEQFFGPGTRLTVL.